Listed below are T cell receptor beta chains from one sample, sequenced in a study of T cells in Graves' hyperthyroidism and ophthalmopathy. In TCRdb, the multiplex PCR reads were re-called with MiXCR into one record per CDR3 protein. The data hold around 620,000 distinct CDR3 sequences, with 14% observed a single time. Specimen: blood. The receptor set was obtained from a woman in her late teens or twenties with Graves' ophthalmopathy. Each CDR3 is given with its conserved first and last residue. Fields, in order: J gene, V gene, clone size, D gene, CDR3 protein, CDR3 DNA. The D gene is left open where the match is weak. Size is omitted from some rows. Given values are once, few, many or a class for expanded clones.

j_gene: TRBJ1-1; v_gene: TRBV6-2/TRBV6-3; abundance: many; d_gene: .; CDR3aa: CASSYFGFGNTEAFF; CDR3nt: TGTGCCAGCAGTTATTTTGGGTTTGGGAACACTGAAGCTTTCTTT
j_gene: TRBJ1-1; v_gene: TRBV5-6; abundance: .; d_gene: TRBD1; CDR3aa: CASSFGQGSGQAFF; CDR3nt: TGTGCCAGCAGCTTTGGACAGGGGTCGGGCCAAGCTTTCTTT
j_gene: TRBJ2-2; v_gene: TRBV2; abundance: few; d_gene: TRBD2; CDR3aa: CASSETGGSTGELFF; CDR3nt: TGTGCCAGCAGTGAGACGGGAGGGTCCACCGGGGAGCTGTTTTTT
j_gene: TRBJ2-1; v_gene: TRBV3-1; abundance: few; d_gene: .; CDR3aa: CASSWTEDSPKHEQFF; CDR3nt: TGTGCCAGCAGTTGGACTGAGGACAGCCCCAAACATGAGCAGTTCTTC
j_gene: TRBJ1-4; v_gene: TRBV11-3; abundance: .; d_gene: .; CDR3aa: CASSLQGLPDEKLFF; CDR3nt: TGTGCCAGCAGCTTACAGGGCCTTCCGGATGAAAAACTGTTTTTT
j_gene: TRBJ1-2; v_gene: TRBV30; abundance: few; d_gene: TRBD1; CDR3aa: CAWSVYRGVGGYTF; CDR3nt: TGTGCCTGGAGTGTATACAGGGGAGTCGGGGGCTACACCTTC
j_gene: TRBJ2-5; v_gene: TRBV7-9; abundance: .; d_gene: TRBD1; CDR3aa: CASSSGTGVERETQYF; CDR3nt: TGTGCCAGCAGCTCCGGGACAGGGGTTGAAAGGGAGACCCAGTACTTC
j_gene: TRBJ1-2; v_gene: TRBV20-1; abundance: many; d_gene: .; CDR3aa: CSAPLGYGYTF; CDR3nt: TGCAGTGCCCCGCTAGGCTATGGCTACACCTTC
j_gene: TRBJ2-1; v_gene: TRBV24-1; abundance: many; d_gene: TRBD2; CDR3aa: CATSDFGGSSYNEQFF; CDR3nt: TGTGCCACCAGTGATTTTGGCGGGAGCTCCTACAATGAGCAGTTCTTC
j_gene: TRBJ2-1; v_gene: TRBV5-4; abundance: .; d_gene: TRBD1; CDR3aa: CASSYGTGTYEQFF; CDR3nt: TGTGCCAGCAGCTACGGGACAGGTACCTACGAGCAGTTCTTC
j_gene: TRBJ2-7; v_gene: TRBV6-4; abundance: .; d_gene: .; CDR3aa: CASSDLGSLSEQYF; CDR3nt: TGTGCCAGCAGTGACCTGGGGTCATTGAGTGAGCAGTACTTC
j_gene: TRBJ2-7; v_gene: TRBV7-3; abundance: many; d_gene: .; CDR3aa: CASSLRPDSYEQYF; CDR3nt: TGTGCCAGCAGCTTAAGGCCGGATTCCTACGAGCAGTACTTC
j_gene: TRBJ2-5; v_gene: TRBV18; abundance: many; d_gene: TRBD1; CDR3aa: CASSPGQGRAQETQYF; CDR3nt: TGTGCCAGCTCACCGGGACAGGGACGGGCCCAAGAGACCCAGTACTTC
j_gene: TRBJ2-3; v_gene: TRBV20-1; abundance: .; d_gene: .; CDR3aa: CSAQSGTDTQYF; CDR3nt: TGCAGTGCCCAGAGTGGGACAGATACGCAGTATTTT
j_gene: TRBJ2-1; v_gene: TRBV12-3/TRBV12-4; abundance: many; d_gene: TRBD1; CDR3aa: CASSLGPDRASSYNEQFF; CDR3nt: TGTGCCAGCAGTTTGGGCCCGGACAGGGCGAGCTCCTACAATGAGCAGTTCTTC
j_gene: TRBJ2-1; v_gene: TRBV9; abundance: few; d_gene: TRBD2; CDR3aa: CASSEYQGLAGMKQFF; CDR3nt: TGTGCCAGCAGCGAGTACCAGGGACTAGCGGGAATGAAGCAGTTCTTC
j_gene: TRBJ2-6; v_gene: TRBV19; abundance: .; d_gene: .; CDR3aa: CASSISPHVLTF; CDR3nt: TGTGCCAGTAGTATCTCCCCCCACGTCCTGACTTTC
j_gene: TRBJ1-2; v_gene: TRBV7-2; abundance: .; d_gene: .; CDR3aa: CASSPVRRYGYTF; CDR3nt: TGTGCCAGCAGCCCAGTCCGACGCTATGGCTACACCTTC
j_gene: TRBJ2-7; v_gene: TRBV29-1; abundance: many; d_gene: TRBD1; CDR3aa: CSVEGQGAGEQYF; CDR3nt: TGCAGCGTGGAAGGACAGGGGGCTGGAGAGCAGTACTTC
j_gene: TRBJ2-6; v_gene: TRBV14; abundance: many; d_gene: .; CDR3aa: CASSQDRFWGDPGANVLTF; CDR3nt: TGTGCCAGCAGCCAAGATCGATTCTGGGGGGATCCTGGGGCCAACGTCCTGACTTTC
j_gene: TRBJ2-5; v_gene: TRBV13; abundance: .; d_gene: TRBD1; CDR3aa: CASSLGTGQQETQYF; CDR3nt: TGTGCCAGCAGCTTGGGGACAGGGCAACAAGAGACCCAGTACTTC
j_gene: TRBJ1-3; v_gene: TRBV3-1; abundance: .; d_gene: .; CDR3aa: CASSQVSTRSSGNTIYF; CDR3nt: TGTGCCAGCAGCCAAGTGAGCACTCGGAGCTCTGGAAACACCATATATTTT
j_gene: TRBJ2-3; v_gene: TRBV12-3/TRBV12-4; abundance: .; d_gene: TRBD2; CDR3aa: CASNPEREGGADTQYF; CDR3nt: TGTGCCAGCAACCCCGAGAGGGAGGGCGGGGCAGATACGCAGTATTTT
j_gene: TRBJ2-3; v_gene: TRBV10-3; abundance: .; d_gene: .; CDR3aa: CAIRSGAATDTQYF; CDR3nt: TGTGCCATCAGATCCGGGGCAGCCACAGATACGCAGTATTTT
j_gene: TRBJ1-5; v_gene: TRBV4-1; abundance: .; d_gene: .; CDR3aa: CASSQRPIRYEPQHF; CDR3nt: TGCGCCAGCAGCCAACGGCCCATCCGATATGAGCCCCAGCATTTT
j_gene: TRBJ1-1; v_gene: TRBV6-1; abundance: few; d_gene: .; CDR3aa: CASSAEIQKVSFF; CDR3nt: TGTGCCAGCAGTGCCGAGATTCAGAAAGTATCTTTCTTT
j_gene: TRBJ1-5; v_gene: TRBV16; abundance: .; d_gene: TRBD1; CDR3aa: CASSPSGTGVNQPQHF; CDR3nt: TGTGCCAGCAGCCCCTCCGGGACAGGGGTTAATCAGCCCCAGCATTTT
j_gene: TRBJ2-5; v_gene: TRBV5-1; abundance: .; d_gene: TRBD2; CDR3aa: CASSQTLTSGRETQYF; CDR3nt: TGCGCCAGCAGCCAAACGTTGACTAGCGGGAGGGAGACCCAGTACTTC
j_gene: TRBJ2-3; v_gene: TRBV28; abundance: many; d_gene: .; CDR3aa: CASSLRVGGTDTQYF; CDR3nt: TGTGCCAGCAGTCTCAGGGTAGGGGGGACAGATACGCAGTATTTT
j_gene: TRBJ1-4; v_gene: TRBV27; abundance: many; d_gene: .; CDR3aa: CASSETNEKLFF; CDR3nt: TGTGCCAGCAGTGAGACTAATGAAAAACTGTTTTTT
j_gene: TRBJ1-1; v_gene: TRBV9; abundance: few; d_gene: .; CDR3aa: CASSVGIRNTEAFF; CDR3nt: TGTGCCAGCAGCGTCGGCATCCGGAACACTGAAGCTTTCTTT
j_gene: TRBJ2-4; v_gene: TRBV27; abundance: many; d_gene: TRBD2; CDR3aa: CASSGLAGVEGNIQYF; CDR3nt: TGTGCCAGCAGTGGACTAGCGGGAGTGGAGGGAAACATTCAGTACTTC
j_gene: TRBJ1-1; v_gene: TRBV7-9; abundance: .; d_gene: .; CDR3aa: CASADRTNTEAFF; CDR3nt: TGTGCCAGCGCTGACAGGACGAACACTGAAGCTTTCTTT
j_gene: TRBJ1-5; v_gene: TRBV19; abundance: .; d_gene: TRBD1; CDR3aa: CASTYGTGGSQPQHF; CDR3nt: TGTGCCAGTACCTACGGGACAGGGGGCTCTCAGCCCCAGCATTTT
j_gene: TRBJ2-1; v_gene: TRBV6-1; abundance: many; d_gene: .; CDR3aa: CASSSQGGPYNEQFF; CDR3nt: TGTGCCAGCAGTTCCCAGGGCGGGCCCTACAATGAGCAGTTCTTC
j_gene: TRBJ2-7; v_gene: TRBV6-5; abundance: many; d_gene: .; CDR3aa: CASSYSTRAYEQYF; CDR3nt: TGTGCCAGCAGTTACTCGACCAGGGCCTACGAGCAGTACTTC
j_gene: TRBJ1-6; v_gene: TRBV4-1; abundance: .; d_gene: .; CDR3aa: CASSQRGRGENSPLHF; CDR3nt: TGCGCCAGCAGCCAGAGGGGCAGGGGCGAAAATTCACCCCTCCACTTT
j_gene: TRBJ1-2; v_gene: TRBV5-1; abundance: few; d_gene: .; CDR3aa: CASSLFQGPNYGYTF; CDR3nt: TGCGCCAGCAGCTTGTTCCAGGGTCCTAACTATGGCTACACCTTC
j_gene: TRBJ2-7; v_gene: TRBV28; abundance: few; d_gene: TRBD1; CDR3aa: CASSLGTGKPPYEQYF; CDR3nt: TGTGCCAGCAGTTTGGGGACAGGAAAACCACCCTACGAGCAGTACTTC
j_gene: TRBJ2-7; v_gene: TRBV27; abundance: many; d_gene: .; CDR3aa: CASSFRAVTYEQYF; CDR3nt: TGTGCCAGCAGTTTCAGGGCGGTCACCTACGAGCAGTACTTC
j_gene: TRBJ2-7; v_gene: TRBV28; abundance: .; d_gene: TRBD2; CDR3aa: CASSLPTSGSFTYEQYF; CDR3nt: TGTGCCAGCAGTTTACCGACTAGCGGGAGCTTCACCTACGAGCAGTACTTC
j_gene: TRBJ2-7; v_gene: TRBV10-3; abundance: .; d_gene: .; CDR3aa: CVTRAGYEQYF; CDR3nt: TGTGTAACCCGGGCCGGCTACGAGCAGTACTTC
j_gene: TRBJ2-2; v_gene: TRBV15; abundance: few; d_gene: .; CDR3aa: CATSRGRQEGVPGELFF; CDR3nt: TGTGCCACCAGCAGAGGGAGGCAAGAAGGAGTTCCCGGGGAGCTGTTTTTT
j_gene: TRBJ2-7; v_gene: TRBV19; abundance: .; d_gene: TRBD2; CDR3aa: CASSMGTSGSYYEQYF; CDR3nt: TGTGCCAGTAGTATGGGGACTAGCGGGAGTTACTACGAGCAGTACTTC
j_gene: TRBJ2-4; v_gene: TRBV11-2; abundance: .; d_gene: .; CDR3aa: CASFPWSQNIQYF; CDR3nt: TGTGCCAGCTTCCCGTGGAGCCAAAACATTCAGTACTTC
j_gene: TRBJ2-7; v_gene: TRBV5-1; abundance: many; d_gene: .; CDR3aa: CASSLWHNSYEQYF; CDR3nt: TGCGCCAGCAGCTTGTGGCACAACTCCTACGAGCAGTACTTC
j_gene: TRBJ1-5; v_gene: TRBV27; abundance: many; d_gene: .; CDR3aa: CASWGIGTSPTQSNQPQHF; CDR3nt: TGTGCCAGCTGGGGGATCGGGACTAGCCCCACTCAAAGCAATCAGCCCCAGCATTTT
j_gene: TRBJ2-1; v_gene: TRBV24-1; abundance: many; d_gene: .; CDR3aa: CATSESRWEQFF; CDR3nt: TGTGCCACCAGTGAATCCCGTTGGGAGCAGTTCTTC
j_gene: TRBJ2-1; v_gene: TRBV4-1; abundance: few; d_gene: .; CDR3aa: CASSRTGTPTYEQFF; CDR3nt: TGCGCCAGCAGCCGCACCGGGACTCCCACCTATGAGCAGTTCTTC
j_gene: TRBJ2-7; v_gene: TRBV28; abundance: .; d_gene: TRBD2; CDR3aa: CASSVAGGGSYEQYF; CDR3nt: TGTGCCAGCAGCGTTGCCGGGGGGGGGTCCTACGAGCAGTACTTC
j_gene: TRBJ1-2; v_gene: TRBV4-1; abundance: .; d_gene: .; CDR3aa: CASSQGSSGDYGYTF; CDR3nt: TGCGCCAGCAGCCAAGGGTCCTCAGGGGACTATGGCTACACCTTC
j_gene: TRBJ2-1; v_gene: TRBV19; abundance: few; d_gene: TRBD2; CDR3aa: CASSNSGTSGANEQFF; CDR3nt: TGTGCCAGTAGTAACTCCGGGACTAGCGGGGCCAATGAGCAGTTCTTC
j_gene: TRBJ2-2; v_gene: TRBV5-6; abundance: few; d_gene: .; CDR3aa: CASRDQGWTGELFF; CDR3nt: TGTGCCAGCAGAGATCAGGGGTGGACCGGGGAGCTGTTTTTT
j_gene: TRBJ1-1; v_gene: TRBV30; abundance: many; d_gene: .; CDR3aa: CAWIQGRRTEAFF; CDR3nt: TGTGCCTGGATTCAGGGGCGAAGGACTGAAGCTTTCTTT